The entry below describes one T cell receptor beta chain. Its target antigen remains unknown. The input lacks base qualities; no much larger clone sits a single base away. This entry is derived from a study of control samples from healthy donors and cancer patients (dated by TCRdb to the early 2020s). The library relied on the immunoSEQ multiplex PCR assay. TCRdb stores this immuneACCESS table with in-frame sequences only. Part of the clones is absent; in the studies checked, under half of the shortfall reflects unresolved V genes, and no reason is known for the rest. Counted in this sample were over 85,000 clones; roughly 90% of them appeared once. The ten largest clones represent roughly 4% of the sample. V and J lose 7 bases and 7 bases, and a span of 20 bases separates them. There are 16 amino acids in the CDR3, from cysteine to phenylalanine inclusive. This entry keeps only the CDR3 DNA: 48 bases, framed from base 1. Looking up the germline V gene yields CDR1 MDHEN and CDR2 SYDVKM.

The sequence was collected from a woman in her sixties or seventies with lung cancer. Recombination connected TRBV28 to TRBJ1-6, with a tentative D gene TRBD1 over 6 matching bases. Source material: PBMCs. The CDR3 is CASTTMYETGNSPLHF. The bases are TGTGCCAGCACCACAATGTACGAGACAGGAAATTCACCCCTCCACTTT.